This T cell receptor beta chain was recovered during a study of OX40 agonist ivuxolimab in advanced cancers. Turning to the study itself: The study treated patients with ivuxolimab, an agonistic anti-OX40 (CD134) antibody.

Some clones are missing from TCRdb's copy, which holds only in-frame ones; the method was immunoSEQ multiplex PCR. The data show about 69,000 clones, about 89% seen once. The trim removed 0 bases at V and 6 bases at J, leaving 7 bases unmatched. This CDR3 spans 16 amino acids. The germline CDR1 and CDR2 sequences are MNHEY and SVGAGI. This specimen was CD4+ or CD8+ T cells sorted from blood, taken in a trial of the OX40 agonist ivuxolimab. The chain links TRBV6-5 to TRBJ2-2, with 7 bases lining up with TRBD2. The source is an adult with an advanced solid tumor such as melanoma, head and neck, liver or kidney cancer. The CDR3 bases are TGTGCCAGCAGTTACTCGACTAGCTTTGCATCCGGGGAGCTGTTTTTT. It is translated as CASSYSTSFASGELFF.